These 13 T cell receptor beta chains were all obtained from the same sample, sequenced in a study of cytomegalovirus exposure and HLA in healthy donors. Vbeta (60) and Jbeta (13) primers were used in the PCR. Some clones are missing from TCRdb's copy, which holds only in-frame ones; the method was immunoSEQ multiplex PCR. The sample has more than 55,000 clones, around 80% seen once; the top ten hold around 3.9%. The sample was PBMCs. These receptors were taken from a woman in her forties in good health and CMV-seronegative.

V usage is TRBV28 and J usage is TRBJ2-7; a possible D gene is TRBD1 (5 bases). The V gene lost 7 bases and the J gene lost 3 bases, with 16 bases spanning the gap. This CDR3 spans 14 amino acids. The germline gives CDR1 MDHEN, CDR2 SYDVKM. Here the CDR3 DNA reads TGTGCCAGCACCCTCGGGCAGGGTCTCTACGAGCAGTACTTC. Its translation: CASTLGQGLYEQYF.

The CDR3: CASKRVEGTTGELFF. The DNA for the CDR3 is TGTGCCAGCAAGAGGGTGGAGGGAACAACCGGGGAGCTGTTTTTT. J is TRBJ2-2 and V is TRBV2, with a possible D match to TRBD2 (6 bases). CDR3 size: 15 residues. CDR1 and CDR2 from the germline V gene are SNHLY and FYNNEI. V dropped 7 bases and J dropped 5 bases, with 17 bases sitting between them.

The chain recombines TRBV11-2 with TRBJ2-1, with TRBD2 as a possible D gene (5 bases). Germline values: CDR1 SGHAT, CDR2 FQNNGV. V was trimmed by 0 bases and J by 2 bases, leaving 8 bases between them. The CDR3 is 15 amino acids. Written as DNA, the CDR3 is TGTGCCAGCAGCTTAGATGACGGGACCTACAATGAGCAGTTCTTC. As protein: CASSLDDGTYNEQFF.

The gene calls are TRBV27 and TRBJ1-2, with TRBD1 matching 8 bases. V lost 4 bases to trimming and J lost 4 bases; unmatched junction nucleotides: 5. This CDR3 is built from 14 residues. Per the germline V gene, CDR1 is MNHEY and CDR2 is SMNVEV (reference sequence). The CDR3 region is CASSYTTGGYGYTF. The DNA for the CDR3 is TGTGCCAGCAGTTATACTACAGGGGGCTATGGCTACACCTTC.

CDR3 loop: CASSPPYRRSEQYF. DNA of the CDR3: TGTGCCAGCAGTCCTCCATACAGAAGGTCCGAGCAGTACTTC. This chain links TRBV28 with TRBJ2-7; no clear D. Germline assignment: CDR1 MDHEN and CDR2 SYDVKM. The CDR3 has 14 residues. Between the trimmed V and J ends, which lost 5 bases and 6 bases, there was a span of 17 bases. Combining the CDR3 with reference TRBV28 and TRBJ2-7 gives the whole variable domain DVKVTQSSRYLVKRTGEKVFLECVQDMDHENMFWYRQDPGLGLRLIYFSYDVKMKEKGDIPEGYSVSREKKERFSLILESASTNQTSMYLCASSPPYRRSEQYFGPGTRLTVT.

The V gene is TRBV19, the J gene TRBJ1-1; 7 nucleotides match TRBD1. The V gene's germline CDR1 is LNHDA and CDR2 SQIVND (reference sequence). V was clipped by 7 bases and J by 5 bases; unmatched bases: 7. The CDR3 extends over 13 amino acids. CDR3 DNA: TGTGCCAGTATGTCGGGACAGATAACTGAAGCTTTCTTT. Translated: CASMSGQITEAFF. Filled out from reference TRBV19 and TRBJ1-1, the complete variable domain reads DGGITQSPKYLFRKEGQNVTLSCEQNLNHDAMYWYRQDPGQGLRLIYYSQIVNDFQKGDIAEGYSVSREKKESFPLTVTSAQKNPTAFYLCASMSGQITEAFFGQGTRLTVV.

This clone was observed a handful of times. V gene TRBV10-3 combines with J gene TRBJ2-4; maybe TRBD2 (7 bases). CDR1 ENHRY and CDR2 SYGVKD come from the germline V gene. This CDR3 has 15 amino acids. Trimming left V 3 bases short and J 8 bases short, with 17 bases between. The CDR3 spells CAISDPRGAGDIQYF. CDR3 sequence (DNA): TGTGCCATCAGTGATCCTCGGGGGGCTGGAGACATTCAGTACTTC.

This clone was recorded a few times. This chain joins TRBV9 and TRBJ1-1; 10 bases align to TRBD1. CDR3 length: 15 amino acids. The ends lost 4 bases at V and 4 bases at J; junction bases unmatched: 7. Germline loops: CDR1 SGDLS, CDR2 YYNGEE. Here the CDR3 DNA reads TGTGCCAGCAGCAGACGACAGGGGGCTTTCACTGAAGCTTTCTTT. Translation gives CASSRRQGAFTEAFF.

The V call is TRBV7-6, the J call TRBJ2-1, with a weak D call TRBD2 (5 bases). From germline, CDR1 is SGHVS and CDR2 FNYEAQ. V lost 4 bases and J lost 0, with 10 bases in between. CDR3 length: 15 residues. CDR3 DNA: TGTGCCAGCAGCTATAGCGCGAGCTCCTACAATGAGCAGTTCTTC. Translation gives CASSYSASSYNEQFF.

This clone has more than one count but fewer than ten. The rearrangement links TRBV6-1 to TRBJ2-1, with 9 nucleotides matching TRBD1. In germline, CDR1 is MNHNS, CDR2 SASEGT. The V segment lost 6 bases and the J segment 6 bases; nucleotides outside the gene matches: 9. This CDR3 is 15 amino acids long. The CDR3 here is CASRGGQGILNEQFF. CDR3 sequence (DNA): TGTGCCAGCAGGGGGGGACAGGGCATCCTCAATGAGCAGTTCTTC.

The gene calls are TRBV30 and TRBJ1-1; possibly TRBD1 for D (5 bases). This CDR3 contains 13 residues. The germline V and J ends were trimmed by 5 bases and 4 bases, with 14 bases remaining between them. CDR1 and CDR2 (germline): GTSNPN, SVGIG (reference sequence). The CDR3 protein is CAWGRGTSTEAFF. The CDR3 DNA is TGTGCCTGGGGGAGGGGAACGAGCACTGAAGCTTTCTTT.

The chain employs TRBV14 and TRBJ1-5, with 7 bases aligning to TRBD1. The CDR3 has 14 amino acids. Per germline, CDR1 SGHDN and CDR2 FVKESK. The ends lost 4 bases at V and 3 bases at J; junction bases unmatched: 3. CDR3 loop: CASSLRGNNQPQHF. Here the CDR3 DNA reads TGTGCCAGCAGCCTCAGGGGGAACAATCAGCCCCAGCATTTT.

The CDR3 sequence: CASSFGGGETQYF. The CDR3 nucleotides read TGTGCCAGCAGCTTTGGGGGAGGGGAGACCCAGTACTTC. This sequence joins TRBV7-9 and TRBJ2-5, with 7 nucleotides matching TRBD2. V lost 3 bases to trimming and J lost 5 bases; unmatched junction nucleotides: 3. The CDR3 runs 13 residues. Germline loops: CDR1 SEHNR, CDR2 FQNEAQ (reference sequence). Drawing the rest from reference TRBV7-9 and TRBJ2-5, the complete variable domain is DTGVSQNPRHKITKRGQNVTFRCDPISEHNRLYWYRQTLGQGPEFLTYFQNEAQLEKSRLLSDRFSAERPKGSFSTLEIQRTEQGDSAMYLCASSFGGGETQYFGPGTRLLVL.